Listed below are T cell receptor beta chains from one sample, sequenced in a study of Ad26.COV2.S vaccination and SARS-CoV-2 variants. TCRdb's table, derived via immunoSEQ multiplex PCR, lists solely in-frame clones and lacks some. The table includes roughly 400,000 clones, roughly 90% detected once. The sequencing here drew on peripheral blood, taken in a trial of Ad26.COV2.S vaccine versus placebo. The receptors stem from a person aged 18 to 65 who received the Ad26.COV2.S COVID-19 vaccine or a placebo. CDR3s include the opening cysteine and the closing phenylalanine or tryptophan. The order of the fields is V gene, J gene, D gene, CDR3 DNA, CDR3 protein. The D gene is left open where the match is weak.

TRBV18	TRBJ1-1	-	TGTGCCAGCTCACCATTTACACATATGAACACTGAAGCTTTCTTT	CASSPFTHMNTEAFF
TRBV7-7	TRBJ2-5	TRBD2	TGTGCCAGCAGCGAAGGAGCGGGATGGGAGACCCAGTACTTC	CASSEGAGWETQYF
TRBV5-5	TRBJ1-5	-	TGTGCCAGCAGCTTGTTCTTGGGGGGGGAGCAGCCCCAGCATTTT	CASSLFLGGEQPQHF
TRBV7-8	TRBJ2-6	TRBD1	TGTGCCAGCAGCCCGCAGGGGGCTGGTGGGGCCAACGTCCTGACTTTC	CASSPQGAGGANVLTF
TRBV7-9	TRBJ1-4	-	TGTGCCAGCAGCTTGTACAGCGGTCTACCTACTAATGAAAAACTGTTTTTT	CASSLYSGLPTNEKLFF
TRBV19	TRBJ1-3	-	TGTGCCAGTACCGTCCGGACGAGTAACTCTGGAAACACCATATATTTT	CASTVRTSNSGNTIYF
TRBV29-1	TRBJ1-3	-	TGCAGCGTTGTAATAGGGAGAGGCTCTGGAAACACCATATATTTT	CSVVIGRGSGNTIYF
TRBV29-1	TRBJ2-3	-	TGCAGCGGAGAGGGGCCGGGGGGCACAGATACGCAGTATTTT	CSGEGPGGTDTQYF
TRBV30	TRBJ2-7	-	TGTGCCTGGAGTGAAGGGAGGGGGCGCGAGCAGTACTTC	CAWSEGRGREQYF
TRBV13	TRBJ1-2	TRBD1	TGTGCCAGCAGCCCAAGGGGGAGGACAGGGCTGGGTGGCTATGGCTACACCTTC	CASSPRGRTGLGGYGYTF
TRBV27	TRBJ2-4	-	TGTGCCAGCAGTCCCGGGACTGCTAAAAACATTCAGTACTTC	CASSPGTAKNIQYF
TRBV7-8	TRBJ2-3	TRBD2	TGTGCCAGCAGCCCCCACGGCGGGAGGGCCACAGATACGCAGTATTTT	CASSPHGGRATDTQYF
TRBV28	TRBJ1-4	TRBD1	TGTGCCAGCAGTTGGACAGGGAGTAGAGAAAAACTGTTTTTT	CASSWTGSREKLFF
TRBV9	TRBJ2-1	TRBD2	TGTGCCAGCAGCGTCTCCGGACTAGCGGGAGATGAGCAGTTCTTC	CASSVSGLAGDEQFF
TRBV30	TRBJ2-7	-	TGTGCCTGGAGTGTCCGGAGGGACTCCTACGAGCAGTACTTC	CAWSVRRDSYEQYF
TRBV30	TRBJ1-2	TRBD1	TGTGCCTGGACCCCGGGACAGTATAACTATGGCTACACCTTC	CAWTPGQYNYGYTF
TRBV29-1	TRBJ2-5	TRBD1	TGCAGCGTTGAAGTTGCCAGGGGGGAGACCCAGTACTTC	CSVEVARGETQYF
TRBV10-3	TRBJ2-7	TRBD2	TGTGCCATCAGTGCCCCATCGGCTAGCGGGAGAGGACCGGAAGAGCAGTACTTC	CAISAPSASGRGPEEQYF
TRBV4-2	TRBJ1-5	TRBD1	TGTGCCAGCAGCCATTCCGGGACAGGGGTGAATCAGCCCCAGCATTTT	CASSHSGTGVNQPQHF
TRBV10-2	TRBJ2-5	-	TGCGCCAGCAGTCCCGGGACTGCGCGGGATAGAAAGACCCAGTACTTC	CASSPGTARDRKTQYF
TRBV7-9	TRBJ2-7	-	TGTGCCAGCAGCCCCCGTAGCGGAGAGGGCGGAGAGCAGTACTTC	CASSPRSGEGGEQYF
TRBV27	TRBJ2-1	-	TGTGCCAGCAGTTTATTAGGTGGGCTGGGGTACAATGAGCAGTTCTTC	CASSLLGGLGYNEQFF